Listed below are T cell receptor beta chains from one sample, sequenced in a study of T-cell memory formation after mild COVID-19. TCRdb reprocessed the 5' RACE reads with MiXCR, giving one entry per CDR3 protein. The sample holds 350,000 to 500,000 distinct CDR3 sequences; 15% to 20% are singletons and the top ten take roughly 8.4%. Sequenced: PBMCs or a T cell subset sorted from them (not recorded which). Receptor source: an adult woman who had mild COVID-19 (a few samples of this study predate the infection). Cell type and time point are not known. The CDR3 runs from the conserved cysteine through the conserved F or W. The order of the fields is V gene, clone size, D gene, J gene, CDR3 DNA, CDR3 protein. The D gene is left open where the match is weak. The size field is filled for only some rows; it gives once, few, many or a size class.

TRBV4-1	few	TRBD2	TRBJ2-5	TGCGCCAGCAGCCAACTCCCTGGACTAGCGGGGGGAGAGACCCAGTACTTC	CASSQLPGLAGGETQYF
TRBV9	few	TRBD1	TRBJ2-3	TGTGCCAGCAGCGTAAGGACAGGTGCGGCAGATACGCAGTATTTT	CASSVRTGAADTQYF
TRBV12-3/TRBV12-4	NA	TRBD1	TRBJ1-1	TGTGCCAGCAGGTCCGGGACAGGGGCTGAAGCTTTCTTT	CASRSGTGAEAFF
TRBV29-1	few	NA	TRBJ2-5	TGCAGCGTTCTCGATAATTGGCAGAGGGTGGAGACCCAGTACTTC	CSVLDNWQRVETQYF
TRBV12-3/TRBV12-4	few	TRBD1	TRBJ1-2	TGTGCCAGCAGCCCTGCAGGGGGCGGCGGTGGCTACACCTTC	CASSPAGGGGGYTF
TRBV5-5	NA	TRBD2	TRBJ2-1	TGTGCCAGCAGCTTACAAGGTTTAGCGGGAGGGCCAGGGGATGAGCAGTTCTTC	CASSLQGLAGGPGDEQFF
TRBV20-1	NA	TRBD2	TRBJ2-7	TGCAGTGCTAGTAGCGGGACCTCTTACGAGCAGTACTTC	CSASSGTSYEQYF
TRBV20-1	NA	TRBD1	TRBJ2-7	TGCAGTGCCCGAGGCGGTCCGACAGGGCCCTCCTACGAGCAGTACTTC	CSARGGPTGPSYEQYF
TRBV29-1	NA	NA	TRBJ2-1	TGCAGCGTTGAAGATCGATTGGCTAGACAAGTCTACAATGAGCAGTTCTTC	CSVEDRLARQVYNEQFF
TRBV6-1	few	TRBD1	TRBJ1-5	TGTGCCAGCAGTGCTCGACAGGGGGATCAGCCCCAGCATTTT	CASSARQGDQPQHF
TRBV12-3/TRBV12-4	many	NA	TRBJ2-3	TGTGCCAGCAGGGGGTATAGCACAGATACGCAGTATTTT	CASRGYSTDTQYF
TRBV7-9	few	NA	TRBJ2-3	TGTGCCAGCAGCTATAGGACAGAGGCCCAGGATACGCAGTATTTT	CASSYRTEAQDTQYF
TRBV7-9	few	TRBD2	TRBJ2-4	TGTGCCAGCAGCACCAGCGGGAATCCCTTCTCAAACATTCAGTACTTC	CASSTSGNPFSNIQYF
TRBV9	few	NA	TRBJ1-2	TGTGCCAGCAGCGTAGCCCCGGGACTGCAGGATTTCGCCTACACCTTC	CASSVAPGLQDFAYTF
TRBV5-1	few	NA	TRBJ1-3	TGCGCCAGCAGCCTGTCACAGGCTCACTCTGGAAACACCATATATTTT	CASSLSQAHSGNTIYF
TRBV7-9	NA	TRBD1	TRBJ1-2	TGTGCCAACGGGATCGATAGTGGACAGGGCGTCTATGGCTACACCTTC	CANGIDSGQGVYGYTF
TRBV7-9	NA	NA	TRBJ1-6	TGTGCCAGCAGCTTACGTCATTCACCCCTCCACTTT	CASSLRHSPLHF
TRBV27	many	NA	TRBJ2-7	TGTGCCAGCAGGGACGGTCCCTACGAGCAGTACTTC	CASRDGPYEQYF
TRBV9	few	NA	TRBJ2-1	TGTGCCAGCAGCGCGCGGACGGCTACCTACAATGAGCAGTTCTTC	CASSARTATYNEQFF
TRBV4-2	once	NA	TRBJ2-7	TGTGCCAGCAGCCACCCCCTCGGGGATGCGGGTCCCTACGAGCAGTACTTC	CASSHPLGDAGPYEQYF
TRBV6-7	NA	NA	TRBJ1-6	TGTGCCAGCCATGGAGGGGGGCAGAATAATTCACCCCTCCACTTT	CASHGGGQNNSPLHF
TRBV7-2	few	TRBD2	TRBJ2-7	TGTGCCAGCAGCTTAGCCGGGGTAGCGGGAGGACTCCGAGCGCGGGAGCAGTACTTC	CASSLAGVAGGLRAREQYF
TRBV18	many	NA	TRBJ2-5	TGTGCCAGCTCACCCACCGTACAAGAGACCCAGTACTTC	CASSPTVQETQYF
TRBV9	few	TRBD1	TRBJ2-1	TGTGCCAGCAGCGCGACAGGGGGCAATGAGCAGTTCTTC	CASSATGGNEQFF
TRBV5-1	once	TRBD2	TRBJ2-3	TGCGCCAGCAGCCTCGGCGGGGGAGCTAGCACAGATACGCAGTATTTT	CASSLGGGASTDTQYF
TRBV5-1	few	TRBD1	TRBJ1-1	TGCGCCAGCACCGAGGGGGCTGACACTGAAGCTTTCTTT	CASTEGADTEAFF
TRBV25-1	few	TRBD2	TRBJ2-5	TGTGCCAGCAGTGAAGTCCCGGGACTAGCGGGAGATGAGACCCAGTACTTC	CASSEVPGLAGDETQYF
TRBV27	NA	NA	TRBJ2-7	TGTGCCAGCAGACCCTTCTCGGGTTCGACGTACGAGCAGTACTTC	CASRPFSGSTYEQYF
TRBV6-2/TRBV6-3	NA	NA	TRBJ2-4	TGTGCCAGCAGTCCAGGGAGTGTCCAGTACTTC	CASSPGSVQYF